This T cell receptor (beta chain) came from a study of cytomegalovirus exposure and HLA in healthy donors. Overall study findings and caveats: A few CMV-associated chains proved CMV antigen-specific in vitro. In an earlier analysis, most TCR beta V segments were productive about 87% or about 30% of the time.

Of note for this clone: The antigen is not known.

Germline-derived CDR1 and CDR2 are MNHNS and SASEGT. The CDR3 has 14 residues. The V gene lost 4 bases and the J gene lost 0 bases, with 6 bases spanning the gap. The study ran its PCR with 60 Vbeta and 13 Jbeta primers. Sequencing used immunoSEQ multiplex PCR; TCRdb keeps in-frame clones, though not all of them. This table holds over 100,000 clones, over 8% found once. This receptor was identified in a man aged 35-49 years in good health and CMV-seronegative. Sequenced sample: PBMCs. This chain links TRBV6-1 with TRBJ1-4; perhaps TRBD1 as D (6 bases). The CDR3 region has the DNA TGTGCCAGCAGTGCAGGGGCAACTAATGAAAAACTGTTTTTT. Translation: CASSAGATNEKLFF.